These T cell receptor beta chains were read from a single sample in a study of T cell changes during pregnancy in multiple sclerosis. The table came from immunoSEQ multiplex PCR; TCRdb's copy has only in-frame clones and leaves some out. The table shows tens of thousands of clones, with over 80% occurring only once. The sequencing used CD4+ T cells from peripheral blood mononuclear cells, collected in the third trimester of pregnancy. The receptor set was obtained from a female donor with multiple sclerosis, enrolled in a pregnancy study. CDR3s leave out the opening cysteine and the closing phenylalanine or tryptophan.

v_call cdr3_length cdr3_aa
TRBV23-1 13 ASSQGVWGRGGYT
TRBV15 14 ATSRGEGARDYGYT
TRBV9 13 ASSVEGAWNTEAF
TRBV7-3 13 ASSLIGQGDTEAF
TRBV5-5 13 ASSDRDRQNTEAF
TRBV7-3 12 ASSVGHANTEAF
TRBV30 13 AWSNTGGPGETQY
TRBV18 13 ASSLGQDSGNTIY
TRBV4-1 15 ASSPQFNRVSYNEQF
TRBV5-6 14 ASSLAAPGQGDEQY
TRBV6-4 12 ASAPSGNTGELF
TRBV7-2 14 ASSLGQVNSGNTIY
TRBV5-6 13 ASSLTGSRVYEQY
TRBV19 17 ASSSRQGLALVVADTQY
TRBV19 16 ASSGPRDSTRGIGELF
TRBV4-2 14 ASSQEGDRGKNIQY
TRBV4-3 11 ASSQAGGGELF
TRBV5-4 12 ASSRQTSNNEQF
TRBV10-3 11 AITVTGAGGYT
TRBV5-1 18 ASSLVPGLAGGPGSETQY
TRBV7-6 15 ASSYTGSVNMNTEAF
TRBV2 11 ASSLGQTYEQY
TRBV19 13 ASLSGVGFTDTQY
TRBV6-5 9 ASSHTDTQY
TRBV29-1 9 STARGAEAF
TRBV19 13 ASIAGTGTSLTQH
TRBV14 13 ASSQEGQYWNEQY
TRBV5-6 12 ASSPGTGGYGYT
TRBV18 14 ASAKTGTGAAGELF
TRBV5-1 12 ASSLAGQGEKLF
TRBV19 12 ASSRGQGNTEAF
TRBV19 13 ASSIPRGGRYEQF
TRBV4-1 17 ASSQDPFKDTANTGELF
TRBV7-7 13 ASSPQRGGADTQY
TRBV9 14 ASSETSGGAYNEQF
TRBV29-1 9 SVRPGPEAF
TRBV2 9 ASSEAETQY
TRBV2 12 ASSEGTGFTEAF
TRBV7-2 14 ASSLGLAGGPDTQY
TRBV13 15 ASSLNVRSARQETQY
TRBV6-5 12 ASQRGLTSYEQY
TRBV6-5 11 ASSSSRQGRYT
TRBV7-8 14 ASSLEGAFLNYGYT
TRBV7-9 16 ASSSIIGTVNSGNTIY
TRBV4-1 13 ASSRLGGGEETQY
TRBV7-2 14 ASSLDPGTSNYGYT
TRBV6-6 14 ASSYGPFVANYGYT
TRBV6-6 12 ASSTRTGNTEAF
TRBV27 13 ASSFQGGGYNEQF
TRBV6-1 11 ASSEGGTGELF
TRBV21-1 18 ASSKRVKSGVTGVTDTQY
TRBV30 10 AWGQGPYEQY
TRBV30 11 AWSGQGSGPQH
TRBV4-2 11 ASSQGTGRRAF
TRBV11-2 14 ASSRGRKGWDTEAF
TRBV10-3 11 AISEQLNAEAF
TRBV7-2 12 ASSLEQGAYGYT
TRBV18 13 ASSQGGSYTGELF
TRBV10-2 15 ASNIGTGRISYNEQF